The 30 T cell receptor beta chains below were found in one sample sequenced in a study of blood T cells in healthy people across ages. Primers used in a second PCR of roughly 7 to 12 cycles were a sample-barcoded 5' primer and a J-beta primer mix. TCRdb reprocessed the 5' RACE reads with MiXCR, giving one entry per CDR3 protein. The repertoire holds 900,000 to 950,000 distinct CDR3 sequences, with 25% to 30% as singletons. The data were also submitted as part of a second study, on T cells of mothers and their children.

The sequenced sample consisted of blood. These receptors all stem from a middle-aged woman in good health.

In the case of this clonotype: A junction boundary mismatches the germline segment, possibly from a read error. The V and J genes are TRBV6-4 and TRBJ2-7; D possibly corresponds to TRBD1 (6 bases). This CDR3 comprises 14 residues. CDR1 MRHNA and CDR2 SNTAGT come from the germline V gene. CDR3 in amino acids: CANSNRESSYEQYF. CDR3 sequence (DNA): TGTGCCAACAGTAACAGGGAGAGCTCCTACGAGCAGTACTTC.

This clonotype was found once. This chain connects TRBV2 to TRBJ2-5, with 8 bases that match TRBD2. V lost 8 bases, J lost 9 bases, and 8 bases stayed unmatched. CDR1 is SNHLY, CDR2 FYNNEI, per germline. The CDR3 extends over 12 amino acids. CDR3 bases: TGTGCCAGCTATGCGGGAGGAGGGGCCCAGTACTTC. Translation gives CASYAGGGAQYF.

The V call is TRBV30, the J call TRBJ1-2, with TRBD1 as a possible D gene (5 bases). CDR1 and CDR2 from the germline V gene are GTSNPN and SVGIG (reference sequence). The V end lost 1 base, the J end lost 3 bases, and 15 bases lay between the germline ends. This CDR3 has 15 amino acids. CDR3 nucleotide sequence: TGTGCCTGGAGTGACCCCATCGGGGGATACTATGGCTACACCTTC. Amino acids: CAWSDPIGGYYGYTF.

The rearrangement uses TRBV20-1 and TRBJ2-7, with D uncertain. Germline CDR1 reads DFQATT; CDR2 reads SNEGSKA (reference sequence). The CDR3 has 15 amino acids. Deletions cut 2 bases from V and 2 bases from J, with 16 bases between. CDR3 DNA sequence: TGCAGTGCTAGAATGTGGGCCCGTCGGGCCTACGAGCAGTACTTC. It yields the protein CSARMWARRAYEQYF.

This clonotype showed up just a few times. J is TRBJ1-1 and V is TRBV6-1, with 7 bases aligning to TRBD1. This CDR3 has 14 residues. CDR1 is MNHNS, CDR2 SASEGT, per germline. J was trimmed by 4 bases and V by 3 bases; bases with no gene match: 5. The CDR3: CASSEHNRGTEAFF. CDR3 sequence (DNA): TGTGCCAGCAGTGAGCACAACAGGGGCACTGAAGCTTTCTTT.

This clonotype was found many times. This chain connects TRBV4-1 to TRBJ2-7; TRBD2 agrees at 8 bases. V shed 1 base, J shed 2 bases, and the junction held 4 bases outside the gene matches. This CDR3 has 15 residues. Germline loops: CDR1 MGHRA, CDR2 YSYEKL. The CDR3 sequence is CASSQGPGGAYEQYF. The CDR3, as DNA: TGCGCCAGCAGCCAAGGGCCGGGGGGGGCCTACGAGCAGTACTTC.

Only a few counts were recorded for this clonotype. The chain recombines TRBV12-3 or TRBV12-4 with TRBJ1-6; D is unclear. Trimming removed 4 bases at V and 10 bases at J, with 11 bases between. This CDR3 has 13 residues. The CDR3 DNA reads as TGTGCCAGCAGTTCTAATACGGGGTCACCCCTCCACTTT. This sequence encodes CASSSNTGSPLHF.

This clonotype has just a few counts. CDR3 DNA: TGTGCCACCAGCAGTCCCGGACATCTCACTGAAGCTTTCTTT. It codes for CATSSPGHLTEAFF. The V and J genes are TRBV15 and TRBJ1-1; tentative D call: TRBD1 (5 bases). Trimming removed 3 bases from V and 4 bases from J, with 12 bases in between. The CDR3 runs 14 residues. Germline V gene lookup returns CDR1 LNHNV and CDR2 YYDKDF (reference sequence).

V and J are TRBV6-4 and TRBJ2-1; 8 nucleotides agree with TRBD2. Trimming took 6 bases from V and 13 from J; bases not matched to a gene: 17. The CDR3 runs 15 residues. Germline values: CDR1 MRHNA, CDR2 SNTAGT. This CDR3 is CASRTGGEKQETQFF. The CDR3 DNA reads as TGTGCCAGCAGGACGGGGGGGGAAAAGCAAGAGACCCAGTTCTTC.

The sample holds many counts of this clonotype. In nucleotides, the CDR3 is TGTGCCAGCAGCTTCCTAGGGCTCGAGCAGTACTTC. This gives the protein CASSFLGLEQYF. The gene calls are TRBV7-2 and TRBJ2-7; D unresolved. This CDR3 region has 12 residues. The V gene lost 3 bases and the J gene lost 6 bases, with 9 bases spanning the gap. Germline-derived CDR1 and CDR2 are SGHTA and FQGNSA.

The chain links TRBV27 to TRBJ1-1; D not resolved. The CDR3 length is 14 residues. Per the germline V gene, CDR1 is MNHEY and CDR2 is SMNVEV (reference sequence). V lost 2 bases and J lost 4, with 11 bases in between. CDR3 bases: TGTGCCAGCAGTTTAAGGGCGATGGGCACTGAAGCTTTCTTT. Translation gives CASSLRAMGTEAFF.

This clonotype came up many times. The rearrangement links TRBV9 to TRBJ2-7, with a weak D call TRBD1 (6 bases). Germline loops: CDR1 SGDLS, CDR2 YYNGEE. The CDR3 totals 14 residues. V was clipped by 4 bases and J by 7 bases, with 18 bases between them. The CDR3 bases are TGTGCCAGCAGCCCGACAGGTCTCAATGCGGAGCAGTACTTC. Translation: CASSPTGLNAEQYF.

This clonotype was counted ten times or more. This chain joins TRBV12-3 or TRBV12-4 and TRBJ1-1, with D possibly TRBD1 on 5 matching bases. Trimming stripped 6 bases from V and 7 bases from J, with 12 bases between. The CDR3 totals 12 residues. CDR3 region: CASSPGTVEAFF. Written as DNA, the CDR3 is TGTGCCAGCAGCCCCGGGACGGTTGAAGCTTTCTTT.

This chain links TRBV5-1 with TRBJ2-1; 10 positions agree with TRBD1. Germline lookup yields CDR1 SGHRS and CDR2 YFSETQ. This CDR3 region has 14 residues. Unmatched junction bases numbered 10, after V lost 8 bases and J lost 8 bases. The CDR3 protein is CASSGQGLWDEQFF. In DNA form, the CDR3 reads TGCGCCAGTTCGGGACAGGGGCTTTGGGATGAGCAGTTCTTC.

The table lists this clonotype with a few counts. The V call is TRBV20-1, the J call TRBJ2-3; no clear D. V was clipped by 0 bases and J by 4 bases, with 8 bases between them. This CDR3 region has 13 residues. The germline V gene encodes CDR1 DFQATT and CDR2 SNEGSKA (reference sequence). As DNA, the CDR3 is TGCAGTGCTAGAGACCTAGTGTCAGATACGCAGTATTTT. Protein product: CSARDLVSDTQYF.

On this clonotype: This may be a read error, as it is one base from a much larger clone. This rearrangement joins TRBV28 to TRBJ2-7; TRBD1 matches 7 bases. V lost 11 bases and J lost 3; bases outside the gene matches: 10. This CDR3 comprises 13 residues. Germline CDR1 MDHEN, CDR2 SYDVKM. CDR3 DNA sequence: TGTGCCTGCACCGCAGGGGGTCACTACGAGCAGTACTTC. Its translation is CACTAGGHYEQYF.

Worth noting for this clonotype: A much larger clone differs from this one at a single base, so this may be a read error. The gene calls are TRBV5-1 and TRBJ1-2, with 9 bases aligning to TRBD1. The CDR3 has 15 amino acids. Germline loops: CDR1 SGHRS, CDR2 YFSETQ. The CDR3 protein is CASSPRQGDSYGDTF. Here the CDR3 DNA reads TGCGCCAGCAGCCCCCGACAGGGGGATAGCTATGGCGACACCTTC.

This rearrangement joins TRBV5-6 to TRBJ1-5, with D tentatively TRBD1 (5 bases). Trimming pared 3 bases from V and 3 bases from J, leaving 13 bases between. There are 15 residues in the CDR3. Per the germline V gene, CDR1 is SGHDT and CDR2 is YYEEEE. CDR3 amino acids: CASSSGRYINQPQHF. Here the CDR3 DNA reads TGTGCCAGCAGCTCGGGACGTTATATCAATCAGCCCCAGCATTTT.

V usage is TRBV12-3 or TRBV12-4 and J usage is TRBJ2-7; tentative D call: TRBD1 (5 bases). The CDR3 consists of 13 residues. V lost 3 bases, J lost 5 bases, and 11 bases lay in between. As DNA, the CDR3 is TGTGCCAGCAGTTTTGGTAGGGGCCACGAGCAGTACTTC. It translates to CASSFGRGHEQYF.

V gene TRBV12-3 or TRBV12-4 combines with J gene TRBJ2-1; D remains unclear. The ends were cut back, 1 base at V and 4 bases at J, with 20 bases in the middle. The CDR3 runs 18 residues. The CDR3 is CASSLEGGVHEVYNEQFF. CDR3 sequence (DNA): TGTGCCAGCAGTTTAGAGGGTGGGGTCCACGAAGTTTACAATGAGCAGTTCTTC.

In this sample, this clonotype turned up a few times. This chain connects TRBV6-6 to TRBJ1-1; D unclear. The germline V and J ends were trimmed by 0 bases and 7 bases, with 15 bases remaining between them. The CDR3 is 15 amino acids. Per the germline V gene, CDR1 is MNHNY and CDR2 is SVGAGI (reference sequence). The CDR3: CASSYSRRLESEAFF. CDR3 nucleotides: TGTGCCAGCAGTTACTCCCGCCGCCTGGAAAGTGAAGCTTTCTTT.

The chain carries TRBV5-1 and TRBJ1-1; unclear D gene. Germline values: CDR1 SGHRS, CDR2 YFSETQ. The CDR3 spans 11 residues. Deletions cut 0 bases from V and 11 bases from J, with 8 bases between. The DNA of the CDR3 is TGCGCCAGCAGCTTGGATTCAGCCGCTTTCTTT. Translation gives CASSLDSAAFF. Using reference TRBV5-1 and TRBJ1-1 for the parts outside the CDR3, the full variable domain is KAGVTQTPRYLIKTRGQQVTLSCSPISGHRSVSWYQQTPGQGLQFLFEYFSETQRNKGNFPGRFSGRQFSNSRSEMNVSTLELGDSALYLCASSLDSAAFFGQGTRLTVV.

The table lists this clonotype with many counts. The V call is TRBV7-9, the J call TRBJ2-7, with D possibly TRBD1 on 6 matching bases. The V and J ends lost 1 base and 4 bases respectively, with 14 bases between them. CDR3 size: 15 residues. Germline CDR1 reads SEHNR; CDR2 reads FQNEAQ (reference sequence). CDR3 DNA sequence: TGTGCCAGCAGCTTAGAGGGGACACGGCGATACGAGCAGTACTTC. Translation gives CASSLEGTRRYEQYF.

This clonotype was recorded once. The junction and the germline gene differ at one end; a read error may be behind it. J is TRBJ1-5 and V is TRBV27, with TRBD1 matching over 8 bases. The CDR3 is 15 amino acids. CDR1 is MNHEY and CDR2 is SMNVEV in the germline V gene (reference sequence). The CDR3 coding sequence is TGTGCCAGCGGTTTGACAGGGGACAGCAATCAGCCCCAGCATTTT. Protein product: CASGLTGDSNQPQHF.

J is TRBJ2-7 and V is TRBV5-1; 9 bases are shared with TRBD1. The CDR3 sequence is 15 residues long. Per the germline V gene, CDR1 is SGHRS and CDR2 is YFSETQ. The V gene end was trimmed by 5 bases and the J gene end by 6 bases; junction bases not matched to a gene: 12. This CDR3 reads CASRDLGTGRGEQYF. In DNA, the CDR3 is TGCGCCAGCAGAGATCTCGGGACAGGGCGAGGCGAGCAGTACTTC. The entire variable domain, with the rest obtained from reference TRBV5-1 and TRBJ2-7, is as follows: KAGVTQTPRYLIKTRGQQVTLSCSPISGHRSVSWYQQTPGQGLQFLFEYFSETQRNKGNFPGRFSGRQFSNSRSEMNVSTLELGDSALYLCASRDLGTGRGEQYFGPGTRLTVT.

As concerns this clonotype: The junction does not match germline at one end; this may be a read error. This chain links TRBV11-2 with TRBJ2-6; D remains ambiguous. Germline CDR1 reads SGHAT; CDR2 reads FQNNGV. CDR3 size: 16 residues. The CDR3 loop is CAGSLATSSGANVLTF. The CDR3 DNA follows: TGTGCCGGCAGTCTGGCTACCAGCTCTGGGGCCAACGTCCTGACTTTC.

This clonotype was found once. This chain joins TRBV15 and TRBJ1-5; D perhaps matches TRBD1 (6 bases). V lost 1 base, J lost 0 bases, and 7 bases lay in between. The CDR3 length is 15 residues. The V gene's germline CDR1 is LNHNV and CDR2 YYDKDF (reference sequence). The DNA of the CDR3 is TGTGCCACCAGCAGAGGACAGGTTAGCAATCAGCCCCAGCATTTT. Amino acids: CATSRGQVSNQPQHF.

This clonotype showed up many times. The chain is built from TRBV5-1 and TRBJ2-1; D may match TRBD1 or TRBD2 (6 bases each). Germline-derived CDR1 and CDR2 are SGHRS and YFSETQ. V was clipped by 4 bases and J by 2 bases, with 13 bases between them. The CDR3 has 15 residues. The CDR3 nucleotides are TGCGCCAGCAGCCCAGGGGACTTCACCTACAATGAGCAGTTCTTC. It encodes CASSPGDFTYNEQFF.

There are a few counts of this clonotype. The CDR3 nucleotides are TGTGCCAGCAGTCCGGGACAGGGGACGGATTCACCCCTCCACTTT. Amino acid sequence: CASSPGQGTDSPLHF. This chain connects TRBV12-3 or TRBV12-4 to TRBJ1-6; TRBD1 matches at 10 bases. This CDR3 comprises 15 residues. Trimming cost V 5 bases and J 8 bases; bases outside gene matches: 6.

This clonotype was counted at least ten times. The chain has TRBV20-1 and TRBJ2-3, with a weak D call TRBD2 (5 bases). In germline, CDR1 is DFQATT, CDR2 SNEGSKA (reference sequence). The CDR3 totals 13 residues. The DNA of the CDR3 is TGCAGCCCAAACCCGGGGTCCCCAGATACGCAGTATTTT. Translating it yields CSPNPGSPDTQYF.